This entry lists 28 T cell receptor beta chains sequenced from one sample in a study of control samples from healthy donors and cancer patients. Sequenced by immunoSEQ multiplex PCR; TCRdb stores in-frame clones only, minus some. The repertoire holds 130,000 or so clones, with about 95% as singletons. The sequenced material came from PBMCs. Receptors originate from a man in his 60s with colorectal cancer.

The chain has TRBV10-3 and TRBJ1-2, with a possible D match to TRBD1 (5 bases). Germline lookup yields CDR1 ENHRY and CDR2 SYGVKD. V lost 6 bases and J 6 bases, leaving 11 bases between the germline ends. CDR3 length equals 12 residues. In DNA, the CDR3 is TGTGCCATCAGCCCAGGGTCGGATGGCTACACCTTC. Protein sequence: CAISPGSDGYTF.

This sequence joins TRBV3-1 (or the pseudogene TRBV3-2) and TRBJ2-3, with TRBD2 identical over 8 bases. Germline loops: CDR1 LGHDT, CDR2 YNNKEL (reference sequence). With 4 bases clipped from V and 4 bases from J, the junction kept 13 bases outside the gene matches. The CDR3 is 17 residues long. CDR3 residues: CASSPYGAGGGADTQYF. For the CDR3, the DNA is TGTGCCAGCAGCCCGTACGGGGCGGGGGGAGGAGCAGATACGCAGTATTTT.

Remarks on this clone: The identical CDR3 is also encoded by other nucleotide sequences in the sample. V gene TRBV9 combines with J gene TRBJ1-3; D gene unclear. V lost 0 bases to trimming and J lost 0 bases, with 4 bases between them. This CDR3 region has 14 residues. The germline gives CDR1 SGDLS, CDR2 YYNGEE. CDR3: CASSVESSGNTIYF. In DNA form, the CDR3 reads TGTGCCAGCAGCGTAGAAAGCTCTGGAAACACCATATATTTT.

The CDR3 region has the DNA TGCGCCAGCAGCTTGCGGGCCCGAGCGGGGGCTGAGCAGTTCTTC. Translating gives CASSLRARAGAEQFF. This chain joins TRBV5-1 and TRBJ2-1; TRBD2 matches at 8 bases. Losses at the gene ends were 1 base for V and 9 bases for J; bases not matched to a gene: 9. The germline V gene has CDR1 SGHRS and CDR2 YFSETQ. This CDR3 has 15 residues.

In its sample, this clone was seen once. The V and J genes are TRBV6-5 and TRBJ2-7; weak D call: TRBD1 (5 bases). Germline CDR1 is MNHEY and CDR2 is SVGAGI. The CDR3 extends over 15 amino acids. Trimming took off 2 bases at V and 2 bases at J, with 13 bases between the two ends. In DNA form, the CDR3 reads TGTGCCAGCAGTTACGACGGCAGGGTGGCCTACGAGCAGTACTTC. Its translation is CASSYDGRVAYEQYF.

This rearrangement joins TRBV5-1 to TRBJ2-7, with 10 bases aligning to TRBD2. This CDR3 is 17 amino acids long. Germline loops: CDR1 SGHRS, CDR2 YFSETQ. Germline trimming cut 0 bases from V and 1 base from J; bases unmatched to any gene: 7. CDR3 sequence (DNA): TGCGCCAGCAGCTTGGCAGCCGCTAGCGGGGGTTCCTACGAGCAGTACTTC. Encoded protein: CASSLAAASGGSYEQYF. The variable domain in full, completed from reference TRBV5-1 and TRBJ2-7, reads KAGVTQTPRYLIKTRGQQVTLSCSPISGHRSVSWYQQTPGQGLQFLFEYFSETQRNKGNFPGRFSGRQFSNSRSEMNVSTLELGDSALYLCASSLAAASGGSYEQYFGPGTRLTVT.

This clone has a handful of counts. J is TRBJ2-1 and V is TRBV28; 8 bases map to TRBD2. V lost 1 base to trimming and J lost 3 bases; unmatched junction nucleotides: 8. Germline V gene sequence: CDR1 MDHEN, CDR2 SYDVKM. The length of the CDR3 is 17 residues. CDR3 protein: CASSLFETSEGYNEQFF. CDR3 DNA: TGTGCCAGCAGTTTATTTGAGACTAGCGAGGGCTACAATGAGCAGTTCTTC.

This clone showed up just once. CDR3 nucleotide sequence: TGTGCCACCACGGGACGGTATAGCAATCAGCCCCAGCATTTT. Its protein is CATTGRYSNQPQHF. The chain carries TRBV19 and TRBJ1-5, with a weak D call TRBD1 (5 bases). In germline, CDR1 is LNHDA, CDR2 SQIVND (reference sequence). Trimming took off 10 bases at V and 0 bases at J, with 13 bases between the two ends. This CDR3 has 14 residues.

The chain employs TRBV9 and TRBJ2-2; 8 bases map to TRBD1. The CDR3 length is 15 residues. Germline V gives CDR1 SGDLS, CDR2 YYNGEE. The V segment lost 7 bases and the J segment 7 bases; nucleotides outside the gene matches: 12. DNA of the CDR3: TGTGCCAGCGGTTACACAGGGGGTTCTTTCGGGGAGCTGTTTTTT. This translates into CASGYTGGSFGELFF.

The chain employs TRBV6-4 and TRBJ2-7, with D uncertain. The germline CDR1 and CDR2 sequences are MRHNA and SNTAGT. The CDR3 spans 13 residues. The V and J ends lost 4 bases and 4 bases respectively, with 11 bases between them. This chain's CDR3 is CASSAEMGYEQYF. Written as DNA, the CDR3 is TGTGCCAGCAGTGCAGAGATGGGTTACGAGCAGTACTTC.

This chain uses TRBV7-9 with TRBJ2-2; D is undetermined. V shed 7 bases and J shed 1 base, with 10 bases lying between them. Germline loops: CDR1 SEHNR, CDR2 FQNEAQ (reference sequence). This CDR3 has 14 residues. Here the CDR3 reads CASTKSGNTGELFF. The CDR3, as DNA: TGTGCCAGCACCAAATCCGGGAACACCGGGGAGCTGTTTTTT.

This clone was counted a single time. This chain joins TRBV19 and TRBJ1-1, with D possibly matching TRBD1 (6 bases). The CDR3 has 15 residues. V lost 3 bases and J lost 1, with 12 bases in between. In germline, CDR1 is LNHDA, CDR2 SQIVND (reference sequence). The CDR3 nucleotides read TGTGCCAGTAGTATCGCATCCAGGGGGAACACTGAAGCTTTCTTT. This encodes CASSIASRGNTEAFF. Full variable domain (outside the CDR3, taken from reference TRBV19 and TRBJ1-1): DGGITQSPKYLFRKEGQNVTLSCEQNLNHDAMYWYRQDPGQGLRLIYYSQIVNDFQKGDIAEGYSVSREKKESFPLTVTSAQKNPTAFYLCASSIASRGNTEAFFGQGTRLTVV.

In the case of this clone: Germline is not matched at one junction end, which may reflect a read error. The chain uses TRBV19 and TRBJ2-5, with D unresolved. The germline V gene encodes CDR1 LNHDA and CDR2 SQIVND (reference sequence). The CDR3 contains 9 residues. The CDR3: CPFRETQYF. CDR3 in DNA: TGCCCCTTTCGAGAGACCCAGTACTTC.

As DNA, the CDR3 is TGTGCCAGCTCACCACCGTCGGCGGGGGGGAGGGAAGATACGCAGTATTTT. Amino acid sequence: CASSPPSAGGREDTQYF. V gene TRBV18 combines with J gene TRBJ2-3, with 9 bases fitting TRBD2. This CDR3 spans 17 amino acids. After removal of 0 bases from V and 5 bases from J, the junction contained 9 bases not matched to a gene. The germline gives CDR1 KGHSH, CDR2 LQKENI.

The chain uses TRBV6-5 and TRBJ1-1; no definite D call. The germline CDR1 and CDR2 sequences are MNHEY and SVGAGI. This CDR3 comprises 15 residues. V dropped 2 bases and J dropped 0 bases, with 10 bases sitting between them. CDR3 amino acids: CASSYQVEMNTEAFF. The DNA of the CDR3 is TGTGCCAGCAGTTACCAAGTGGAAATGAACACTGAAGCTTTCTTT.

The chain joins TRBV10-3 to TRBJ1-2; D perhaps matches TRBD1 (6 bases). The CDR3 spans 16 residues. Trimming pared 2 bases from V and 2 bases from J, leaving 15 bases between. Germline CDR1 ENHRY, CDR2 SYGVKD. The CDR3, as DNA: TGTGCCATCAGTGAGGAACCACAGGGACGGAACTATGGCTACACCTTC. It yields the protein CAISEEPQGRNYGYTF.

The V and J genes are TRBV6-4 and TRBJ2-1, with D perhaps given as TRBD1 or TRBD2 (5 bases each). There are 14 residues in the CDR3. CDR1 and CDR2 from the germline V gene are MRHNA and SNTAGT. V was cut by 7 bases and J by 9 bases, with 19 bases left in between. CDR3 loop: CASKIFSGAGEQFF. The CDR3 DNA reads TGTGCCAGCAAGATCTTCTCCGGGGCCGGTGAGCAGTTCTTC.

The genes are TRBV5-4 and TRBJ2-5, with TRBD2 matching 8 bases. Germline-derived CDR1 and CDR2 are SGHNT and YYREEE (reference sequence). CDR3 size: 15 residues. V dropped 0 bases and J dropped 5; count of bases not matched to a gene: 6. The CDR3 region has the DNA TGTGCCAGCAGCTTGGGGGCGGGGGGTATGGAGACCCAGTACTTC. The encoded protein is CASSLGAGGMETQYF.

The J gene is TRBJ2-7, the V gene TRBV5-6; D is uncertain. Germline V gene lookup returns CDR1 SGHDT and CDR2 YYEEEE. The CDR3 has 12 residues. V was cut by 2 bases and J by 3 bases, with 6 bases left in between. The CDR3 here is CASSFVNYEQYF. As DNA, the CDR3 is TGTGCCAGCAGCTTCGTCAACTACGAGCAGTACTTC.

V usage is TRBV19 and J usage is TRBJ1-6; D gene ambiguous. From germline, CDR1 is LNHDA and CDR2 SQIVND (reference sequence). V lost 6 bases to trimming and J lost 6 bases, with 9 bases between them. This CDR3 is 13 amino acids long. As DNA, the CDR3 is TGTGCCAGTAGAGACACGGGTAATTCACCCCTCCACTTT. It is translated as CASRDTGNSPLHF.

This chain connects TRBV11-3 to TRBJ2-7; 11 nucleotides agree with TRBD1. This CDR3 region has 14 residues. J was trimmed by 3 bases and V by 5 bases; bases with no gene match: 3. Germline CDR1 reads SGHNT; CDR2 reads YENEEA. The CDR3 region has the DNA TGTGCCAGCAGCACGGGACAGGGGGACTACGAGCAGTACTTC. Translation gives CASSTGQGDYEQYF. Full variable domain (missing parts from reference TRBV11-3 and TRBJ2-7): EAGVVQSPRYKIIEKKQPVAFWCNPISGHNTLYWYLQNLGQGPELLIRYENEEAVDDSQLPKDRFSAERLKGVDSTLKIQPAELGDSAVYLCASSTGQGDYEQYFGPGTRLTVT.

The rearrangement uses TRBV7-2 and TRBJ2-4; 8 bases line up with TRBD2. This CDR3 region has 15 residues. Germline trimming cut 5 bases from V and 7 bases from J; bases unmatched to any gene: 10. Germline assignment: CDR1 SGHTA and CDR2 FQGNSA. The CDR3 sequence is CASSPSGGGLNIQYF. DNA of the CDR3: TGTGCCAGCAGCCCCTCCGGCGGGGGGCTTAACATTCAGTACTTC.

V usage is TRBV6-6 and J usage is TRBJ2-7; 8 bases agree with TRBD1. CDR3 length: 14 residues. The V gene end was trimmed by 5 bases and the J gene end by 4 bases; junction bases not matched to a gene: 7. Per the germline V gene, CDR1 is MNHNY and CDR2 is SVGAGI (reference sequence). This CDR3 reads CASSNRTGWYEQYF. CDR3 DNA sequence: TGTGCCAGCAGTAACCGGACAGGGTGGTACGAGCAGTACTTC.

This clone was observed once. The chain recombines TRBV5-1 with TRBJ2-7, with D perhaps TRBD2 (6 bases). The CDR3 loop spans 14 amino acids. The V end was cut by 5 bases, the J end by 3 bases, with 15 bases between. Germline values: CDR1 SGHRS, CDR2 YFSETQ. CDR3 coding DNA: TGCGCCAGCAGATGGGGGACTGGGAACTACGAGCAGTACTTC. As protein: CASRWGTGNYEQYF.

The chain is built from TRBV4-2 and TRBJ1-2; 7 nucleotides line up with TRBD1. The CDR3 is 15 residues long. The ends lost 0 bases at V and 4 bases at J; junction bases unmatched: 5. Germline CDR1 is LGHNA and CDR2 is YNFKEQ. CDR3 nucleotides: TGTGCCAGCAGCCAAGATCTGGGACAGCTCTATGGCTACACCTTC. It translates to CASSQDLGQLYGYTF.

J is TRBJ1-1 and V is TRBV28; a possible D gene is TRBD1 (6 bases). This CDR3 is built from 15 residues. Germline CDR1 reads MDHEN; CDR2 reads SYDVKM. Between the trimmed V and J ends, which lost 3 bases and 5 bases, there was a span of 16 bases. The CDR3 bases are TGTGCCAGCAGTTTGCCAAAAGGGGGAGAGACTGAAGCTTTCTTT. Translating it yields CASSLPKGGETEAFF.

The chain couples TRBV5-1 to TRBJ2-5; TRBD1 or TRBD2 may be the D gene (5 bases each). The V gene lost 3 bases and the J gene lost 5 bases, with 17 bases spanning the gap. The V gene's germline CDR1 is SGHRS and CDR2 YFSETQ. The CDR3 runs to 15 residues. The CDR3 spells CASSSGTRPRETQYF. The CDR3 DNA sequence: TGCGCCAGCAGCTCGGGGACCCGCCCGCGGGAGACCCAGTACTTC.

This clone occurred once. This chain connects TRBV11-1 to TRBJ2-7; no clear D. Germline lookup yields CDR1 SGHAT and CDR2 FQDESV (reference sequence). Trimming cost V 2 bases and J 2 bases, with 7 bases left between them. This CDR3 comprises 13 residues. DNA for the CDR3: TGTGCCAGCAGCTTACGCGAGGCCTACGAGCAGTACTTC. Translated, it gives CASSLREAYEQYF.